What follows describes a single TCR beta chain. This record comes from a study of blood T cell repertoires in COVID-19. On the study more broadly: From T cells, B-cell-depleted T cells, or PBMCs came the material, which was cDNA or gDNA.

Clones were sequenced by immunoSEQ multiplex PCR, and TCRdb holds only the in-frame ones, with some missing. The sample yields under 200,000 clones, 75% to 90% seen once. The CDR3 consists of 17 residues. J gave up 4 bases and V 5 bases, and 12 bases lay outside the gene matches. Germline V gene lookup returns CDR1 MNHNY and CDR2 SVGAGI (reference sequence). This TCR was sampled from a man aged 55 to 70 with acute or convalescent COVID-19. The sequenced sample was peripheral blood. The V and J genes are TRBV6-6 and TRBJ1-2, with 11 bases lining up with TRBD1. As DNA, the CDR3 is TGTGCCAGCAGTCATCGGGACAGGGGGGGGCTTTTCTATGGCTACACCTTC. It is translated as CASSHRDRGGLFYGYTF.